Listed below are T cell receptor beta chains from one sample, sequenced in a study of cytotoxic CD8 clonotypes in ibrutinib-treated CLL. The repertoire was sequenced with immunoSEQ multiplex PCR; TCRdb's copy has only in-frame clones and lacks some. The data hold tens of thousands of clones, with 49% observed a single time. The specimen comprised PBMCs, sampled before ibrutinib treatment. These receptors were collected from a human donor with chronic lymphocytic leukemia. The CDR3 runs from the conserved cysteine through the conserved F or W. The D gene is left open where the match is weak. A row's size may be missing; if present it is once, few, many or a size class.

abundance,v_gene,d_gene,j_gene,CDR3aa,CDR3nt
.,TRBV9,TRBD2,TRBJ2-7,CASSVGREGAYEQYF,TGTGCCAGCAGCGTAGGCAGGGAGGGTGCCTACGAGCAGTACTTC
.,TRBV28,.,TRBJ1-1,CASQAGSLAAFF,TGTGCCAGTCAAGCCGGGTCTCTGGCGGCTTTCTTT
.,TRBV5-6,.,TRBJ2-7,CASSLAGQGQYF,TGTGCCAGCAGCTTGGCCGGGCAGGGGCAGTACTTC
few,TRBV5-1,.,TRBJ2-7,CASRIGSKGEDEQYF,TGCGCCAGCAGGATCGGTTCGAAGGGGGAGGACGAGCAGTACTTC
.,TRBV19,TRBD1,TRBJ1-1,CASSIRTGTDEAFF,TGTGCCAGTAGTATCCGGACAGGGACCGATGAAGCTTTCTTT
.,TRBV29-1,.,TRBJ1-2,CSVEGRDRTYGYTF,TGCAGCGTTGAAGGCCGGGACCGAACCTATGGCTACACCTTC
few,TRBV27,.,TRBJ1-1,CASSLNVLGGGFATEAFF,TGTGCCAGCAGTTTAAATGTTTTAGGGGGGGGGTTTGCCACTGAAGCTTTCTTT
.,TRBV27,.,TRBJ2-2,CASSFLTGELFF,TGTGCCAGCAGTTTCCTCACCGGGGAGCTGTTTTTT
few,TRBV7-3,TRBD2,TRBJ2-3,CASSGTSGKTDTQYF,TGTGCCAGCAGCGGCACTAGCGGGAAAACAGATACGCAGTATTTT
.,TRBV19,TRBD1,TRBJ1-1,CASRPPGTGGNTEAFF,TGTGCCAGTAGACCCCCCGGGACAGGGGGGAACACTGAAGCTTTCTTT
.,TRBV6-5,TRBD1,TRBJ1-1,CASNIQGAITEAFF,TGTGCCAGCAATATCCAGGGGGCGATCACTGAAGCTTTCTTT
once,TRBV5-1,.,TRBJ2-7,CASSSDNSYEQYF,TGCGCCAGCAGCTCAGATAACTCCTACGAGCAGTACTTC
.,TRBV18,.,TRBJ2-5,CASSAGTAQETQYF,TGTGCCAGCTCAGCGGGGACGGCGCAAGAGACCCAGTACTTC
few,TRBV19,.,TRBJ1-5,CASSEIRNQPQHF,TGTGCCAGTAGTGAGATTCGCAATCAGCCCCAGCATTTT
few,TRBV6-6,.,TRBJ1-5,CASSQRYSNQPQHF,TGTGCCAGCAGTCAGAGATATAGCAATCAGCCCCAGCATTTT
many,TRBV29-1,TRBD1,TRBJ1-2,CSVTGLVGYGYTF,TGCAGCGTGACAGGGTTGGTAGGTTATGGCTACACCTTC
.,TRBV19,.,TRBJ2-5,CASSTRRGTEETQYF,TGTGCCAGTAGTACCCGTCGAGGTACCGAAGAGACCCAGTACTTC
few,TRBV7-9,.,TRBJ2-3,CASKGGLSDTQYF,TGTGCCAGCAAGGGGGGGTTGTCAGATACGCAGTATTTT
few,TRBV5-1,.,TRBJ1-2,CASSLDQGPYGYTF,TGCGCCAGCAGCTTGGACCAGGGTCCCTATGGCTACACCTTC
few,TRBV19,.,TRBJ1-1,CASSIDLWGSTEAFF,TGTGCCAGTAGTATAGATCTTTGGGGGAGCACTGAAGCTTTCTTT
.,TRBV6-5,.,TRBJ1-1,CASSRNVGGTEAFF,TGTGCCAGCAGCCGCAACGTTGGGGGGACTGAAGCTTTCTTT
.,TRBV6-5,.,TRBJ2-7,CASSRAGASEVEQYF,TGTGCCAGCAGTCGGGCGGGGGCCAGTGAGGTAGAGCAGTACTTC
.,TRBV11-1,TRBD2,TRBJ2-7,CASSDPGTSGSYEQYF,TGTGCCAGCAGCGACCCGGGGACTAGCGGGTCCTACGAGCAGTACTTC
few,TRBV28,TRBD1,TRBJ2-7,CASTLTGVSYEQYF,TGTGCCAGCACCCTGACAGGGGTCTCCTACGAGCAGTACTTC
.,TRBV18,.,TRBJ2-6,CASSPQGSGANVLTF,TGTGCCAGCTCACCACAGGGCTCTGGGGCCAACGTCCTGACTTTC
.,TRBV19,.,TRBJ1-1,CASMEGDWTEAFF,TGTGCCAGTATGGAGGGGGATTGGACTGAAGCTTTCTTT
.,TRBV19,TRBD1,TRBJ1-1,CASSPGQGYTEAFF,TGTGCCAGTAGTCCTGGACAGGGGTACACTGAAGCTTTCTTT
.,TRBV5-4,.,TRBJ1-4,CASSFSGRGNEKLFF,TGTGCCAGCAGCTTTTCAGGAAGGGGTAATGAAAAACTGTTTTTT
.,TRBV7-9,TRBD2,TRBJ2-1,CASSLVSLAGGYNEQFF,TGTGCCAGCAGCTTAGTTAGTCTAGCGGGGGGATACAATGAGCAGTTCTTC
.,TRBV7-8,.,TRBJ2-7,CASSFQRRGEQYF,TGTGCCAGCAGCTTTCAGCGACGGGGCGAGCAGTACTTC
few,TRBV6-1,.,TRBJ1-6,CATGRDSPLHF,TGTGCCACAGGGAGGGATTCACCCCTCCACTTT
few,TRBV10-2,.,TRBJ2-7,CASSTRKTAPSYEQYF,TGCGCCAGCAGTACAAGGAAGACAGCCCCCTCCTACGAGCAGTACTTC
once,TRBV29-1,.,TRBJ2-2,CSVEELMNTGELFF,TGCAGCGTTGAAGAATTGATGAACACCGGGGAGCTGTTTTTT
.,TRBV5-1,TRBD1,TRBJ1-2,CASSLAQGDGYTF,TGCGCCAGCAGCTTGGCTCAGGGGGATGGCTACACCTTC
.,TRBV20-1,.,TRBJ2-7,CSAGGEQYF,TGCAGTGCTGGGGGCGAGCAGTACTTC
.,TRBV5-1,.,TRBJ2-1,CASSLGGGYNEQFF,TGCGCCAGCAGCTTAGGGGGAGGATACAATGAGCAGTTCTTC
.,TRBV6-1,.,TRBJ1-5,CASSGGTGLGQPQHF,TGTGCCAGCAGTGGGGGAACAGGGCTAGGGCAGCCCCAGCATTTT
once,TRBV7-6,.,TRBJ2-7,CASSLDNYEQYF,TGTGCCAGCAGCTTAGACAACTACGAGCAGTACTTC
.,TRBV7-9,TRBD1,TRBJ2-5,CASSLVQGVQETQYF,TGTGCCAGCAGCTTAGTACAGGGGGTACAAGAGACCCAGTACTTC
.,TRBV27,.,TRBJ2-3,CASSQGRSTDTQYF,TGTGCCAGCAGTCAAGGACGGAGCACAGATACGCAGTATTTT
many,TRBV18,.,TRBJ1-1,CASSPNPGSTEAFF,TGTGCCAGCTCACCGAATCCAGGGTCGACTGAAGCTTTCTTT
.,TRBV28,.,TRBJ1-5,CASTSTHQPQHF,TGTGCCAGCACCTCTACCCATCAGCCCCAGCATTTT
.,TRBV7-6,.,TRBJ2-3,CASSLGAHGTQYF,TGTGCCAGCAGCTTAGGGGCCCACGGTACGCAGTATTTT
.,TRBV5-1,.,TRBJ2-3,CASSSQEGWTDTQYF,TGCGCCAGCAGCTCGCAAGAGGGGTGGACAGATACGCAGTATTTT
few,TRBV7-9,.,TRBJ1-2,CASSLESLYGYTF,TGTGCCAGCAGCTTAGAGTCGCTGTATGGCTACACCTTC
.,TRBV11-2,TRBD2,TRBJ2-1,CASSATSGGYNEQFF,TGTGCCAGCAGCGCGACTAGCGGGGGGTACAATGAGCAGTTCTTC
few,TRBV7-3,TRBD1,TRBJ1-3,CASSPETGGSGNTIYF,TGTGCCAGCAGCCCGGAAACAGGGGGCTCTGGAAACACCATATATTTT
few,TRBV18,.,TRBJ2-3,CASSPIRGTPKADTQYF,TGTGCCAGCTCACCAATTCGTGGCACACCGAAGGCAGATACGCAGTATTTT
few,TRBV18,TRBD1,TRBJ2-7,CASSQNKQGVRPYEQYF,TGTGCCAGCTCACAAAACAAACAGGGGGTTCGCCCCTACGAGCAGTACTTC
few,TRBV7-9,.,TRBJ2-1,CASSPAPYSYNEQFF,TGTGCCAGCAGCCCAGCTCCATATAGTTACAATGAGCAGTTCTTC
.,TRBV2,TRBD1,TRBJ1-3,CASSWTGDNTIYF,TGTGCCAGCAGTTGGACAGGGGACAACACCATATATTTT
few,TRBV7-3,.,TRBJ1-6,CASSQNGAGANSPLHF,TGTGCCAGCAGCCAGAACGGTGCAGGGGCCAATTCACCCCTCCACTTT
.,TRBV7-2,.,TRBJ2-5,CASSLVEGETQYF,TGTGCCAGCAGCTTAGTGGAAGGGGAGACCCAGTACTTC
.,TRBV5-1,TRBD2,TRBJ2-3,CASSLELAGGISSTDTQYF,TGCGCCAGCAGCTTGGAGCTAGCGGGGGGGATCAGTAGCACAGATACGCAGTATTTT
.,TRBV5-6,.,TRBJ2-7,CASSFWSQVGIYEQYF,TGTGCCAGCAGCTTTTGGTCGCAGGTGGGGATCTACGAGCAGTACTTC